This T cell receptor beta chain was identified during a study of graft-versus-host responses after intestinal transplantation. In the study overall: Recipients had multivisceral, liver-intestinal, or isolated intestinal transplants. Anti-thymocyte globulin induction, then tacrolimus and steroids for roughly 3 years, went to all recipients.

The data were produced by immunoSEQ multiplex PCR, yet TCRdb's version contains in-frame clones alone and is incomplete. The sample carries under 85,000 clones, around 91% recorded once. The CDR3 has 16 residues. V was trimmed by 0 bases and J by 4 bases, leaving 16 bases between them. Germline assignment: CDR1 MGHRA and CDR2 YSYEKL. As for this clone: The target antigen is unknown.

Study-level points and caveats: Researchers found GvH clones in recipient marrow, and some showed up first in ileum or blood.

The sample here was unstimulated CD8+ T cells sorted from spleen or lymph node cells, taken before intestinal transplant. This receptor was taken from a human donor who received an intestinal transplant. This rearrangement joins TRBV4-1 to TRBJ2-7; D is uncertain. The CDR3 spells CASSQDGLPTTYEQYF. In nucleotides, the CDR3 is TGCGCCAGCAGCCAAGATGGGCTACCAACGACATACGAGCAGTACTTC.